The 3 T cell receptor beta chains below were found in one sample sequenced in a study of cytomegalovirus exposure and HLA in healthy donors. In the PCR, 60 Vbeta and 13 Jbeta primers were used. Profiling relied on immunoSEQ multiplex PCR, and the TCRdb table lists in-frame clones only, not all of them. The table lists roughly 130,000 clones, about 80% of them singletons, with about 2% in the top ten. Sample: PBMCs. The receptor source for this set is a man aged 35-49 years in good health and CMV-seronegative.

V usage is TRBV14 and J usage is TRBJ2-7; D might be TRBD2 (5 bases). This CDR3 is 13 amino acids long. In germline, CDR1 is SGHDN, CDR2 FVKESK. Trimming shortened V by 1 base and J by 7 bases, and 11 bases separated the two germline ends. The DNA of the CDR3 is TGTGCCAGCAGCCAAGTCACGGGGTGGGAGCAGTACTTC. It yields the protein CASSQVTGWEQYF.

This clone was detected a few times. This chain links TRBV4-1 with TRBJ2-6; D perhaps matches TRBD1 (5 bases). The length of the CDR3 is 18 residues. The germline gives CDR1 MGHRA, CDR2 YSYEKL. The V end was cut by 4 bases, the J end by 2 bases, with 18 bases between. The CDR3 spells CASSLIQGLIAGANVLTF. CDR3 DNA sequence: TGCGCCAGCAGCCTAATCCAGGGTTTAATTGCTGGGGCCAACGTCCTGACTTTC.

This chain links TRBV29-1 with TRBJ1-1, with D possibly matching TRBD1 (5 bases). CDR3 length: 12 residues. The V gene's germline CDR1 is SQVTM and CDR2 ANQGSEA. The germline V and J ends were trimmed by 8 bases and 1 base, with 11 bases remaining between them. The CDR3 sequence: CSIARENTEAFF. As DNA, the CDR3 is TGCAGCATCGCCAGGGAGAACACTGAAGCTTTCTTT.